Shown below are 21 T cell receptor beta chains from a single sample sequenced in a study of blood T cell repertoires in COVID-19. TCRdb's copy holds only in-frame clones and misses some; the assay was immunoSEQ multiplex PCR. The sample includes about 49,000 clones, about 86% seen only once; the top ten take less than 5.5%. Material for sequencing was peripheral blood. All receptors come from a man aged 35 to 55 with active COVID-19.

The genes are TRBV30 and TRBJ2-7, with D unresolved. Germline CDR1 reads GTSNPN; CDR2 reads SVGIG (reference sequence). The V end was cut by 3 bases, the J end by 2 bases, with 11 bases between. This CDR3 has 13 residues. CDR3 sequence (DNA): TGTGCCTGGAGAAGCCCTTACCCCTACGAGCAGTACTTC. Amino acid sequence: CAWRSPYPYEQYF.

CDR3 sequence reads: CASSGTSLTNEQFF. The DNA of the CDR3 is TGTGCCAGCAGCGGGACTAGCCTCACAAATGAGCAGTTCTTC. This chain uses TRBV6-5 with TRBJ2-1; 9 nucleotides align to TRBD2. CDR3 size: 14 residues. Losses at the gene ends were 6 bases for V and 7 bases for J; bases not matched to a gene: 7. Per the germline V gene, CDR1 is MNHEY and CDR2 is SVGAGI.

The chain recombines TRBV9 with TRBJ2-6; 8 bases match TRBD1. The germline CDR1 and CDR2 sequences are SGDLS and YYNGEE. The CDR3 contains 17 residues. With 4 bases clipped from V and 1 base from J, the junction kept 7 bases outside the gene matches. CDR3 bases: TGTGCCAGCAGCACCGGGACAGGTCTTTCTGGGGCCAACGTCCTGACTTTC. Its protein is CASSTGTGLSGANVLTF.

The chain is built from TRBV28 and TRBJ1-1; TRBD1 aligns across 9 bases. This CDR3 region has 15 residues. Germline V CDR1 and CDR2: MDHEN, SYDVKM. V lost 4 bases, J lost 7 bases, and 10 bases stayed unmatched. This chain's CDR3 is CASSSSPGQGYEAFF. The DNA for the CDR3 is TGTGCCAGCAGTTCTTCACCGGGACAGGGCTATGAAGCTTTCTTT.

This chain joins TRBV2 and TRBJ2-1; 8 nucleotides line up with TRBD1. The CDR3 is 16 residues long. In germline, CDR1 is SNHLY, CDR2 FYNNEI. V dropped 6 bases and J dropped 3; count of bases not matched to a gene: 10. CDR3 in DNA: TGTGCCAGCAGCGAGCAAGGGACAGGAGACTACAATGAGCAGTTCTTC. It encodes CASSEQGTGDYNEQFF. Full variable domain (rest looked up from reference TRBV2 and TRBJ2-1): EPEVTQTPSHQVTQMGQEVILRCVPISNHLYFYWYRQILGQKVEFLVSFYNNEISEKSEIFDDQFSVERPDGSNFTLKIRSTKLEDSAMYFCASSEQGTGDYNEQFFGPGTRLTVL.

The chain has TRBV19 and TRBJ1-1; perhaps TRBD1 as D (5 bases). The germline V gene encodes CDR1 LNHDA and CDR2 SQIVND (reference sequence). CDR3 length equals 14 residues. V was shortened by 8 bases and J by 2 bases, with 15 bases between the two germline ends. This CDR3 reads CASRTQGGNTEAFF. The CDR3 region has the DNA TGTGCCAGTCGCACCCAGGGTGGTAACACTGAAGCTTTCTTT.

The chain uses TRBV7-3 and TRBJ2-2; weak D call: TRBD2 (6 bases). The V end lost 8 bases, the J end lost 8 bases, and 18 bases lay between the germline ends. The CDR3 sequence is 14 residues long. Per the germline V gene, CDR1 is SGHTA and CDR2 is FQGTGA. CDR3 bases: TGTGCCAGCTCCCCGTTGGGCGGGAAGGGGGAGCTGTTTTTT. This codes for CASSPLGGKGELFF. The full variable domain, completed using reference TRBV7-3 and TRBJ2-2, is GAGVSQTPSNKVTEKGKYVELRCDPISGHTALYWYRQSLGQGPEFLIYFQGTGAADDSGLPNDRFFAVRPEGSVSTLKIQRTERGDSAVYLCASSPLGGKGELFFGEGSRLTVL.

V usage is TRBV6-5 and J usage is TRBJ2-7; 12 bases agree with TRBD2. Germline values: CDR1 MNHEY, CDR2 SVGAGI. V dropped 6 bases and J dropped 5; count of bases not matched to a gene: 8. The CDR3 sequence is 15 residues long. This CDR3 is CASSRGLAGGNEQYF. In nucleotides, the CDR3 is TGTGCCAGCAGCCGCGGCCTAGCGGGAGGGAACGAGCAGTACTTC.

The V gene is TRBV27, the J gene TRBJ2-1; 9 bases are shared with TRBD2. Germline loops: CDR1 MNHEY, CDR2 SMNVEV (reference sequence). The CDR3 has 16 residues. V gave up 1 base and J gave up 8 bases; unmatched junction bases: 9. CDR3: CASSLLRGSGSHEQFF. The DNA of the CDR3 is TGTGCCAGCAGTTTATTAAGGGGTAGCGGGAGCCATGAGCAGTTCTTC.

The J gene is TRBJ1-1, the V gene TRBV15; D uncertain. There are 13 residues in the CDR3. CDR1 LNHNV and CDR2 YYDKDF come from the germline V gene (reference sequence). Trimming stripped 0 bases from V and 8 bases from J, with 10 bases between. The CDR3 coding sequence is TGTGCCACCAGCAGAGATGTGAGAGAGGAAGCTTTCTTT. Its protein product is CATSRDVREEAFF.

The rearrangement joins TRBV19 to TRBJ1-5, with D possibly matching TRBD1 (5 bases). CDR1 is LNHDA and CDR2 is SQIVND in the germline V gene (reference sequence). Trimming shortened V by 8 bases and J by 2 bases, and 13 bases separated the two germline ends. There are 14 residues in the CDR3. Written as DNA, the CDR3 is TGTGCCAGTTCTCCGGGGGGTCGCAATCAGCCCCAGCATTTT. It yields the protein CASSPGGRNQPQHF. The full variable domain, its missing parts supplied by reference TRBV19 and TRBJ1-5, is DGGITQSPKYLFRKEGQNVTLSCEQNLNHDAMYWYRQDPGQGLRLIYYSQIVNDFQKGDIAEGYSVSREKKESFPLTVTSAQKNPTAFYLCASSPGGRNQPQHFGDGTRLSIL.

This clone was recorded only once. The chain couples TRBV27 to TRBJ1-2; D ambiguous. Germline CDR1 reads MNHEY; CDR2 reads SMNVEV (reference sequence). The CDR3 is 14 amino acids. The V gene lost 2 bases and the J gene lost 0 bases, with 7 bases spanning the gap. CDR3 protein: CASSLRGTNYGYTF. CDR3 bases: TGTGCCAGCAGTTTAAGAGGAACTAACTATGGCTACACCTTC.

This clone was found a few times. The chain links TRBV27 to TRBJ2-1, with 8 bases aligning to TRBD2. Looked up from germline, CDR1 is MNHEY and CDR2 is SMNVEV (reference sequence). CDR3 length: 17 residues. The junction had 9 bases not matched to a gene; V was cut back by 5 bases and J by 0 bases. CDR3 sequence (DNA): TGTGCCAGCAGTACCTCAGCGGGAGCTCTCTCCTACAATGAGCAGTTCTTC. This gives the protein CASSTSAGALSYNEQFF.

The V call is TRBV7-9, the J call TRBJ2-7, with 10 nucleotides matching TRBD2. V shed 3 bases, J shed 4 bases, and the junction held 12 bases outside the gene matches. The CDR3 spans 17 residues. Germline CDR1 SEHNR, CDR2 FQNEAQ (reference sequence). Here the CDR3 reads CASSFPNSGRSKYEQYF. Written as DNA, the CDR3 is TGTGCCAGCAGCTTCCCGAATAGCGGGAGGTCTAAATACGAGCAGTACTTC.

J is TRBJ2-2 and V is TRBV5-1, with a possible D match to TRBD2 (6 bases). The CDR3 totals 13 residues. V was cut by 3 bases and J by 6 bases, with 9 bases left in between. CDR1 is SGHRS and CDR2 is YFSETQ in the germline V gene. CDR3 protein: CASSYSGSGELFF. The CDR3 region has the DNA TGCGCCAGCAGCTACAGCGGGTCCGGGGAGCTGTTTTTT.

The J gene is TRBJ2-1, the V gene TRBV29-1, with 8 nucleotides matching TRBD2. This CDR3 comprises 14 residues. The V and J ends lost 7 bases and 7 bases, in that order; junction bases with no gene match: 12. CDR1 SQVTM and CDR2 ANQGSEA come from the germline V gene. CDR3: CSAPASGLGNEQFF. The CDR3 bases are TGCAGCGCCCCCGCCTCGGGACTAGGGAATGAGCAGTTCTTC.

V usage is TRBV18 and J usage is TRBJ2-1; 7 bases fit TRBD2. The V and J ends lost 4 bases and 4 bases, in that order; junction bases with no gene match: 4. The CDR3 length is 14 residues. Germline V gene sequence: CDR1 KGHSH, CDR2 LQKENI. The CDR3 is CASSLVGGYNEQFF. The CDR3 bases are TGTGCCAGCTCACTAGTGGGAGGGTACAATGAGCAGTTCTTC.

V is TRBV4-1 and J is TRBJ2-2; weak D call: TRBD2 (6 bases). The CDR3 is made up of 16 amino acids. Germline V gives CDR1 MGHRA, CDR2 YSYEKL. V gave up 4 bases and J gave up 0 bases, with 12 bases separating them. This CDR3 reads CASSPRTISNTGELFF. The DNA of the CDR3 is TGCGCCAGCAGCCCCCGGACTATCTCGAACACCGGGGAGCTGTTTTTT.

This chain connects TRBV19 to TRBJ2-7, with D perhaps TRBD1 (5 bases). V lost 6 bases and J lost 4, with 13 bases in between. Germline V gene lookup returns CDR1 LNHDA and CDR2 SQIVND (reference sequence). The CDR3 runs to 13 residues. This CDR3 reads CASSPSGIYEQYF. For the CDR3, the DNA is TGTGCCAGTAGCCCTTCAGGGATTTACGAGCAGTACTTC.

V is TRBV28 and J is TRBJ1-5; 7 bases fit TRBD1. V shed 7 bases, J shed 0 bases, and the junction held 6 bases outside the gene matches. CDR3 length: 15 amino acids. Germline V gene sequence: CDR1 MDHEN, CDR2 SYDVKM. In DNA form, the CDR3 reads TGTGCCAGCATCCAAGGGGGCGATAGCAATCAGCCCCAGCATTTT. It codes for CASIQGGDSNQPQHF.

This clone came up once. The V call is TRBV7-9, the J call TRBJ2-1; D perhaps matches TRBD2 (5 bases). Germline V gene sequence: CDR1 SEHNR, CDR2 FQNEAQ (reference sequence). This CDR3 contains 13 residues. V lost 6 bases and J 5 bases, leaving 11 bases between the germline ends. This chain's CDR3 is CASSHLANNEQFF. CDR3 DNA: TGTGCCAGCAGTCACCTAGCTAACAATGAGCAGTTCTTC.